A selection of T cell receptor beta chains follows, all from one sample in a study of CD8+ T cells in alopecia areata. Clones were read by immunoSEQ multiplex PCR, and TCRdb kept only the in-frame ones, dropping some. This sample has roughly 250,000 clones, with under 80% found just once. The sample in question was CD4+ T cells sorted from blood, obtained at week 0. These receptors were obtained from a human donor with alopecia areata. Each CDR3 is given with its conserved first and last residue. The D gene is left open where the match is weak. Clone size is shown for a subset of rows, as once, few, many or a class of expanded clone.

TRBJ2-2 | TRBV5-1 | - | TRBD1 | TGCGCCAGCAGCTTATCTGGACAGGGGATTAGCACCGGGGAGCTGTTTTTT | CASSLSGQGISTGELFF
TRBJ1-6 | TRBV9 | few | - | TGTGCCAGCAGGTCGGACAGTTCGAATTCACCCCTCCACTTT | CASRSDSSNSPLHF
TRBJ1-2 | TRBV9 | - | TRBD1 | TGTGCCAGCAGCGCCGGACAGGTTAAGAACTATGGCTACACCTTC | CASSAGQVKNYGYTF
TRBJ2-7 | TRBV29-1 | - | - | TGCAGCTTTGTGGCGGGCCCCTACGAGCAGTACTTC | CSFVAGPYEQYF
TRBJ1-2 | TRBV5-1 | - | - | TGCGCCAGCAGCTTCGACGGGGAGAGCTACACCTTC | CASSFDGESYTF
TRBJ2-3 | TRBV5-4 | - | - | TGTGCCAGCAGCCAAGCAGGAGATACGCAGTATTTT | CASSQAGDTQYF
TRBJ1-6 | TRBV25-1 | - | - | TGTGCCAGCAGTGAGACAGGTTGGGCTTCACCCCTCCACTTT | CASSETGWASPLHF
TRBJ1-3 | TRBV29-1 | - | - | TGCAGCGTTGATATCTCGGGGGCAGGAAACACCATATATTTT | CSVDISGAGNTIYF
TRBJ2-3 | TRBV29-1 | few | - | TGCAGCGTGGGAAGCACAGATACGCAGTATTTT | CSVGSTDTQYF
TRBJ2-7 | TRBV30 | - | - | TGTGCCTGGGTCAGCGATCGGCAGAACGAGCAGTACTTC | CAWVSDRQNEQYF
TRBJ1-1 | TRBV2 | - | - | TGTGCCAGGGCCCAGGTGAAGGGGAACACTGAAGCTTTCTTT | CARAQVKGNTEAFF
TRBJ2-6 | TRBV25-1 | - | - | TGTGCCAGCAGTACCTCGACGGTACTCATCTCTGGGGCCAACGTCCTGACTTTC | CASSTSTVLISGANVLTF
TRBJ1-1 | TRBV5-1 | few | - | TGCGCCAGCAGGGCAGGTGAGAACACTGAAGCTTTCTTT | CASRAGENTEAFF
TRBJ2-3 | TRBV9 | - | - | TGTGCCAGCAGCTTCGGGCCCCCAGATACGCAGTATTTT | CASSFGPPDTQYF
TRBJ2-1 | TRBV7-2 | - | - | TGTGCCAGCAGCGGGACTGCCTGGAATGAGCAGTTCTTC | CASSGTAWNEQFF
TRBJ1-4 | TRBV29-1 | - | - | TGCAGCGGATCAGTAAGCGAAAAACTGTTTTTT | CSGSVSEKLFF
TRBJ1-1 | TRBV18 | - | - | TGTGCCAGCTCACCAAAGGGGAACACTGAAGCTTTCTTT | CASSPKGNTEAFF
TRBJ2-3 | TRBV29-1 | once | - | TGCAGCGTTGACGGGGGAGAAGATACGCAGTATTTT | CSVDGGEDTQYF
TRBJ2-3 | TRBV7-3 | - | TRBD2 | TGTGCCAGCAGTTCCCTAGCGGGGGGGCCAAGAGATACGCAGTATTTT | CASSSLAGGPRDTQYF
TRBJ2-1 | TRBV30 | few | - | TGTGCCTGGAGGAGGCCCCTCGGTGAGCAGTTCTTC | CAWRRPLGEQFF
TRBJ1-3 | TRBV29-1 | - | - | TGCAGCGTTGAAACGCGTGACACCATATATTTT | CSVETRDTIYF
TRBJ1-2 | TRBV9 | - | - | TGTGCCAGCAGCGTAGCGCGGGGCTATGGCTACACCTTC | CASSVARGYGYTF
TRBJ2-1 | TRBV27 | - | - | TGTGCCAGCAGTTTATCCCCCCCAGGGATATCCTACAATGAGCAGTTCTTC | CASSLSPPGISYNEQFF
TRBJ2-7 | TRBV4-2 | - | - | TGTGCCAGCAGCCAAGTCGGAACCACCTACGAGCAGTACTTC | CASSQVGTTYEQYF
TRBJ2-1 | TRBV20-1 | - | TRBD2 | TGCAGTGGGCTAGCGGGGGTTGAGCAGTTCTTC | CSGLAGVEQFF
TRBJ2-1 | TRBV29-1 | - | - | TGCAGCGTTGGGAGGGACAATGAGCAGTTCTTC | CSVGRDNEQFF
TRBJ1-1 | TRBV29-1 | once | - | TGCAGCGTGAGGGGACCGGGTACTGAAGCTTTCTTT | CSVRGPGTEAFF
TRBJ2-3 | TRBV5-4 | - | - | TGTGCCAGCAGCTCCTCACGGGAAGATACGCAGTATTTT | CASSSSREDTQYF
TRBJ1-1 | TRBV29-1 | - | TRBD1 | TGCAGCGTCAGACAGGGGGCGAACACTGAAGCTTTCTTT | CSVRQGANTEAFF
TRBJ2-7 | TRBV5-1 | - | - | TGCGCCAGCAGCGCCGGGAGAGGCTACGAGCAGTACTTC | CASSAGRGYEQYF
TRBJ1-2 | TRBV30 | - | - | TGTGCCTGGAGTGGGCAGGAGACTAACTATGGCTACACCTTC | CAWSGQETNYGYTF
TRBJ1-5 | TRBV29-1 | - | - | TGCAGCGTCGGGGACGCAGGCCGCAATCAGCCCCAGCATTTT | CSVGDAGRNQPQHF
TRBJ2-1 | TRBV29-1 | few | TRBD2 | TGCAGCGTTGAGCTACTAGCGGGGAATGAGCAGTTCTTC | CSVELLAGNEQFF
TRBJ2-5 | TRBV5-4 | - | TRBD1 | TGTGCCAGCAGCCAGGACAGGGTGTCGGAGACCCAGTACTTC | CASSQDRVSETQYF
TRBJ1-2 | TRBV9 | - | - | TGTGCCAGCAGCGGACAGGTTGGCTATGGCTACACCTTC | CASSGQVGYGYTF
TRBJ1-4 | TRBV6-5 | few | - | TGTGCCAGCAGTTCAGCAGGGAACGAAAAACTGTTTTTT | CASSSAGNEKLFF
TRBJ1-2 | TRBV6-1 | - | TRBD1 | TGTGCCAGCAGTGGGCTACAGGGGACTCTTAACTATGGCTACACCTTC | CASSGLQGTLNYGYTF
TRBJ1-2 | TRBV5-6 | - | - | TGTGCCAGCAGCCCGACGGATCTTTATGGCTACACCTTC | CASSPTDLYGYTF
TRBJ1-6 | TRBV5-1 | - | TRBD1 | TGCGCCAGCAGCTTGGGAGGGGGCGCGGATTCACCCCTCCACTTT | CASSLGGGADSPLHF
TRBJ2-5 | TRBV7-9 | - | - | TGTGCCAGCACCGCAGGTGTCAATAGGGGAGAGACCCAGTACTTC | CASTAGVNRGETQYF
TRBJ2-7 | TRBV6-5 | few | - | TGTGCCAGCAGTTACGTTCAGGGAAACTCCTACGAGCAGTACTTC | CASSYVQGNSYEQYF
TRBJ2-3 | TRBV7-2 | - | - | TGTGCCAGCAGCTTCACAAGGGCAGATACGCAGTATTTT | CASSFTRADTQYF
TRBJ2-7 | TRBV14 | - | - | TGTGCCAGCAGCCAAGACACAACGAGCCAGAAGGAGTACTTC | CASSQDTTSQKEYF
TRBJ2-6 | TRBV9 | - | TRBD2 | TGTGCCAGCAGCGAGGGACTAGCGGGGGGCCCACCATCTGGGGCCAACGTCCTGACTTTC | CASSEGLAGGPPSGANVLTF
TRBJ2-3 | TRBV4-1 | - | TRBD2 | TGCGCCAGCAGCCTCCTAGCGGGGGGGCCTGGCACAGATACGCAGTATTTT | CASSLLAGGPGTDTQYF
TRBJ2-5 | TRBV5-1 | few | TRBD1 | TGCGCCAGCAGCTTACAGGGGGTCCAAGAGACCCAGTACTTC | CASSLQGVQETQYF
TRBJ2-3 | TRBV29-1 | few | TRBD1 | TGCAGCGCCAGGACAGGGGATGGAATAGATACGCAGTATTTT | CSARTGDGIDTQYF
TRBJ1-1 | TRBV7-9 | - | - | TGTGCCAGCAACACTTACGGAGGACCGCGAGCTTTCTTT | CASNTYGGPRAFF
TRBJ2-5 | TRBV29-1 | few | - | TGCAGCGTTGCCTGGGGGCAGGCGTACCAAGAGACCCAGTACTTC | CSVAWGQAYQETQYF
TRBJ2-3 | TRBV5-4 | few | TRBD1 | TGTGCCAGCAGCAGCCGGGACAGGAGAGATACGCAGTATTTT | CASSSRDRRDTQYF